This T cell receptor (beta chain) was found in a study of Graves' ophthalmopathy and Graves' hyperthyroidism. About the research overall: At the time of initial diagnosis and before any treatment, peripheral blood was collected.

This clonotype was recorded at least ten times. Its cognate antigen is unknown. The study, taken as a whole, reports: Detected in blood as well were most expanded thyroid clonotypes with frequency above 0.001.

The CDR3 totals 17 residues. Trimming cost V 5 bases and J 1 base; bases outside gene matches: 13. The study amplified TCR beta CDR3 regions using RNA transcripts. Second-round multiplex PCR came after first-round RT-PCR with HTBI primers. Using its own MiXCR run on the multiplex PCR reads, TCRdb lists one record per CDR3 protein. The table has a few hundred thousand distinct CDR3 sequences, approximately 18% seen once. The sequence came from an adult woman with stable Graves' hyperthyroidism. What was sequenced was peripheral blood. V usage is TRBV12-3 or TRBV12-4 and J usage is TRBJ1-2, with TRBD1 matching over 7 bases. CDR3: CASSPRTGAGVNYGYTF. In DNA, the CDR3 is TGTGCCAGCAGTCCAAGGACAGGAGCGGGTGTTAACTATGGCTACACCTTC.